This T cell receptor beta chain was sequenced for a study of shared clonotypes between healthy human individuals. The study's findings and limits: On the whole, naive subsets had larger estimated richness than memory subsets had. Across four donors, naive CD4 shared 5% to 6.5%, naive CD8 around 3.5%, memory CD4 roughly 2.5%, memory CD8 under 0.5%.

CD4+ cells yielded CD45RA+ naive and CD45RA-negative memory subsets. How the authors handled the data: Without quality scores, immunoSEQ junctional reads could not be filtered like full-length reads. Sequencing used immunoSEQ multiplex PCR; TCRdb keeps in-frame clones, though not all of them. That table gives V, J and clone size, and the DNA gave D and trimming. The sample lists approximately 980,000 clones, less than 85% occurring once. About this clone: As yet, its antigen is unknown.

Germline CDR1 is SGHAT and CDR2 is FQNNGV. The CDR3 length is 15 residues. V gave up 5 bases and J gave up 8 bases; unmatched junction bases: 9. The sample taken for sequencing was memory CD4+ T cells sorted from blood. Subset noted: CD45RA-negative fraction. V gene TRBV11-2 combines with J gene TRBJ1-4, with TRBD1 matching 9 bases. This sequence was found in a man between 18 and 35 years old in good health. This chain's CDR3 is CASSPGQGHREKLFF. The CDR3 DNA sequence: TGTGCCAGCAGCCCAGGACAGGGGCATCGGGAAAAACTGTTTTTT. The whole variable domain, filled in from reference TRBV11-2 and TRBJ1-4, reads EAGVAQSPRYKIIEKRQSVAFWCNPISGHATLYWYQQILGQGPKLLIQFQNNGVVDDSQLPKDRFSAERLKGVDSTLKIQPAKLEDSAVYLCASSPGQGHREKLFFGSGTQLSVL.